This TCR beta chain derives from a study of T cell repertoires in cytomegalovirus infection (dated by TCRdb to the late 2010s). In the study overall: Recently identified HLA-C-restricted CMV epitopes, whose presentation resists viral immunomodulation, were targeted by peptide stimulations together with well-studied HLA-B-restricted epitopes. Because public TCR beta signatures pointed to carriage of CMV infection together with the matching HLA type, the HLA type of each donor mattered for the analysis.

Details on this clonotype: This receptor's antigen is unknown. Base qualities are missing; no much larger clone stands one base away.

Taken with the paper, the label for treatment or condition translates to: in vitro stimulation with specific CMV peptide epitopes to enrich CMV-specific T cells. Taken from cysteine to phenylalanine, the CDR3 has 15 residues. Only the CDR3 DNA is retained, 45 bases long and in frame from the first base. As encoded in the germline V gene (reference sequence), CDR1 is PRHDT while CDR2 is FYEKMQ. Trimming leaves V shorter by 2 bases and J shorter by 12 bases, with the junction holding 12 bases beyond the gene matches. Instrument on record: Illumina HiSeq 1500. TCRdb ran its own pipeline on the public reads, namely fastp trimming at Q25 and MiXCR clone calling, and kept in-frame beta chains. When rows share a CDR3 protein, they turn into one entry using the most common DNA and genes. The sample yields some 920,000 distinct CDR3 sequences; about a third were counted once. The ten largest clonotypes hold around an eighth of the sample.

What the research found in general, with its limitations: The ex vivo response was dominated by HLA-C-restricted CMV-specific TCR beta clonotypes, and the single most frequent clonotype in two of eight donors was supplied by these HLA-C-restricted clonotypes. In both this cohort and an independent approximately 400-donor cohort, the cumulative frequency of public TCR beta family members distinguished carriers of CMV infection plus the relevant HLA type.

Sequencing used cultured CD8+ T cells from PBMCs, obtained from culture after CMV antigen stimulation. The V and J segments used are TRBV13 and TRBJ1-4; 7 middle bases align to TRBD1. The clonotype originates from a human donor in good health (CMV status not recorded). Some clones in this sample may be carry-over from other donors' samples. The CDR3 protein: CASSLRQGVEEELFF. The DNA sequence follows: TGTGCCAGCAGCTTACGACAGGGAGTAGAAGAAGAACTGTTTTTT.